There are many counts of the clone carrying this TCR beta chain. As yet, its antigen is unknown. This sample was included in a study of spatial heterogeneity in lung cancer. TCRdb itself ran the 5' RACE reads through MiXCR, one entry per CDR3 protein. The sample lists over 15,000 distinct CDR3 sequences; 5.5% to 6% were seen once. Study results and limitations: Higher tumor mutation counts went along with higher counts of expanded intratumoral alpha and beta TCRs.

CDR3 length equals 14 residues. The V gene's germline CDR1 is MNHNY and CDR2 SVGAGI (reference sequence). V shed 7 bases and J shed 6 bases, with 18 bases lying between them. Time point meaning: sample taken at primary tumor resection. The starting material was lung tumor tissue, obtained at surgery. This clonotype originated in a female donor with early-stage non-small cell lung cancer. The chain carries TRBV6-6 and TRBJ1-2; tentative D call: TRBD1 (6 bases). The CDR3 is CASNRDILDHGYTF. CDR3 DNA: TGTGCCAGCAACCGGGACATCCTCGATCATGGCTACACCTTC.